This T cell receptor (beta chain) was sequenced for a study of CD8 T cells in ankylosing spondylitis. V lost 2 bases and J lost 7, with 17 bases in between. Germline V lookup: CDR1 SGHVS, CDR2 FQNEAQ. The CDR3 length is 16 residues. TCRdb fed the 5' RACE reads into MiXCR, producing one record per CDR3 protein. The sample includes around 390,000 distinct CDR3 sequences, approximately 20% of them seen just once. Whole-study results and caveats: CD8+ cells made up the disease-linked clones, which were relatively rare in peripheral blood. What appeared characteristic of ankylosing spondylitis blood was a TCR beta motif of eight highly homologous variants.

This clonotype turned up a few times. Its antigen is undetermined. Sequencing used blood, either unsorted or a sorted T cell fraction (not recorded which). This TCR was recovered from a male donor with ankylosing spondylitis. J is TRBJ1-4 and V is TRBV7-8; tentative D call: TRBD1 (6 bases). The CDR3 here is CASSLRTGRDGEKLFF. The CDR3 DNA follows: TGTGCCAGCAGCTTAAGAACAGGGCGGGATGGTGAAAAACTGTTTTTT.